The text below deals with one T cell receptor beta chain. What it binds is not known. TCRdb reanalysed the RT-PCR reads using MiXCR and keeps one entry per CDR3 protein. The sample has 860,000 or so distinct CDR3 sequences, 21% seen once. This entry comes from a study of response to subunit inactivated influenza vaccine. Findings of the study overall: It was suggested by the authors that few new T cells are recruited by each seasonal influenza vaccination.

V was pared by 6 bases and J by 0 bases, with 14 bases between. The CDR3 covers 16 residues. Germline lookup yields CDR1 LNHDA and CDR2 SQIVND (reference sequence). The receptor comes from a man between 50 and 59 years old who received an inactivated influenza vaccine. J is TRBJ1-4 and V is TRBV19; no clear D gene. Here the sequenced sample was PBMCs from blood, taken 5 days after vaccination. Here the CDR3 reads CASRSLRGTTNEKLFF. CDR3 DNA: TGTGCCAGTAGATCCCTTAGAGGAACAACTAATGAAAAACTGTTTTTT.